Presented here are 14 T cell receptor beta chains from one specimen sequenced in a study of cytomegalovirus exposure and HLA in healthy donors. Researchers ran the PCR with 60 Vbeta and 13 Jbeta primers. Generated by immunoSEQ multiplex PCR, the TCRdb table keeps only in-frame clones and is missing some. The sample holds some 98,000 clones, about four fifths seen once. Material for sequencing was PBMCs. These receptors all stem from a human donor in good health.

This rearrangement joins TRBV6-5 to TRBJ1-3, with D unclear. The CDR3 has 12 amino acids. Trimming removed 6 bases from V and 5 bases from J, with 8 bases in between. The germline CDR1 and CDR2 sequences are MNHEY and SVGAGI. The CDR3 reads CASSPPRNTIYF. CDR3 bases: TGTGCCAGCAGCCCCCCCAGAAACACCATATATTTT.

CDR3 in DNA: TGCAGCGTTGAAGGAGGGCTCCGAGTCAATGAGCAGTTCTTC. Translated, it gives CSVEGGLRVNEQFF. The chain recombines TRBV29-1 with TRBJ2-1; tentatively, D is TRBD2 (5 bases). This CDR3 spans 14 amino acids. From germline, CDR1 is SQVTM and CDR2 ANQGSEA. V shed 1 base and J shed 6 bases, with 13 bases lying between them.

Only one count was recorded for this clone. The chain combines TRBV21-1 with TRBJ2-2; the D call in the table, TRBD1, was not verified against the DNA. TRBV21-1 represents a pseudogene. The CDR3 has 14 amino acids. CDR3 amino acids: CASTDSANTGELFF. As DNA, the CDR3 is TGTGCCAGCACTGACAGCGCGAACACCGGGGAGCTGTTTTTT.

This chain uses TRBV15 with TRBJ2-2, with D possibly TRBD2 on 6 matching bases. Germline CDR1 LNHNV, CDR2 YYDKDF (reference sequence). The CDR3 totals 17 residues. The V end lost 0 bases, the J end lost 6 bases, and 17 bases lay between the germline ends. CDR3 region: CATSRDPVGSISGELFF. The CDR3 nucleotides read TGTGCCACCAGCAGAGATCCCGTCGGGAGTATCTCCGGGGAGCTGTTTTTT.

This clone was seen once. The rearrangement joins TRBV6-6 to TRBJ1-1; TRBD1 aligns across 7 bases. Germline V gene data show CDR1 as MNHNY and CDR2 as SVGAGI (reference sequence). CDR3 size: 12 residues. CDR3 residues: CACRGIYTEAFF. Here the CDR3 DNA reads TGTGCTTGCAGGGGGATTTACACTGAAGCTTTCTTT.

The chain uses TRBV18 and TRBJ1-1, with a possible D match to TRBD1 (5 bases). In germline, CDR1 is KGHSH, CDR2 LQKENI. The CDR3 is made up of 14 amino acids. Trimming stripped 3 bases from V and 4 bases from J, with 12 bases between. The CDR3 bases are TGTGCCAGCTCACCCGGCGCAGGGTTCACTGAAGCTTTCTTT. It yields the protein CASSPGAGFTEAFF.

The chain carries TRBV9 and TRBJ2-2, with D possibly being TRBD2 (6 bases). Germline loops: CDR1 SGDLS, CDR2 YYNGEE. The CDR3 sequence is 15 residues long. V was pared by 0 bases and J by 1 base, with 7 bases between. DNA of the CDR3: TGTGCCAGCAGCGTAGACGGGAGGAACACCGGGGAGCTGTTTTTT. Amino acid sequence: CASSVDGRNTGELFF.

This clone was counted a single time. CDR3 residues: CASSSYRGLVDTIYF. The CDR3 coding sequence is TGTGCCAGCAGCTCATACAGGGGGCTGGTGGACACCATATATTTT. The V gene is TRBV5-8, the J gene TRBJ1-3; 9 nucleotides line up with TRBD1. The CDR3 contains 15 residues. Trimming cost V 3 bases and J 8 bases; bases outside gene matches: 9. In germline, CDR1 is SGHTS, CDR2 YDEGEE.

V is TRBV5-4 and J is TRBJ1-2; TRBD1 might be the D (5 bases). Trimming pared 3 bases from V and 6 bases from J, leaving 12 bases between. The CDR3 extends over 13 amino acids. Germline V lookup: CDR1 SGHNT, CDR2 YYREEE (reference sequence). The CDR3 sequence is CASSWRGGNGYTF. The CDR3 DNA is TGTGCCAGCAGCTGGCGGGGGGGGAATGGCTACACCTTC.

This clone has a handful of counts. The chain combines TRBV25-1 with TRBJ1-1; D possibly corresponds to TRBD1 (5 bases). Trimming took 9 bases from V and 5 from J, leaving 19 bases between them. The germline CDR1 and CDR2 sequences are MGHDK and SYGVNS. The CDR3 spans 14 residues. The CDR3 protein is CASFTGLGNTEAFF. The CDR3 bases are TGTGCCAGTTTTACGGGACTAGGGAATACTGAAGCTTTCTTT.

This clone has more than one count but fewer than ten. This sequence joins TRBV5-4 and TRBJ2-2, with 7 bases lining up with TRBD1. The CDR3 extends over 13 amino acids. J was trimmed by 6 bases and V by 2 bases; bases with no gene match: 1. CDR1 and CDR2 from the germline V gene are SGHNT and YYREEE (reference sequence). CDR3 residues: CASSFQGAGELFF. CDR3 coding DNA: TGTGCCAGCAGCTTCCAGGGGGCCGGGGAGCTGTTTTTT.

The V and J genes are TRBV6-6 and TRBJ2-7; a weak D match, TRBD1 (5 bases). V lost 2 bases, J lost 6 bases, and 20 bases lay in between. The germline CDR1 and CDR2 sequences are MNHNY and SVGAGI (reference sequence). The CDR3 is 16 residues long. The CDR3 protein is CASSYPASSTVSEQYF. DNA of the CDR3: TGTGCCAGCAGTTACCCGGCATCCTCGACAGTCAGCGAGCAGTACTTC.

The rearrangement links TRBV4-1 to TRBJ1-1, with 7 bases lining up with TRBD1. Germline assignment: CDR1 MGHRA and CDR2 YSYEKL. The CDR3 has 13 amino acids. The ends lost 1 base at V and 10 bases at J; junction bases unmatched: 6. This CDR3 reads CASSQVTGSIAFF. DNA of the CDR3: TGCGCCAGCAGCCAAGTGACAGGGAGTATAGCTTTCTTT.

V and J are TRBV9 and TRBJ2-3, with TRBD2 matching over 8 bases. This CDR3 is 17 amino acids long. Germline-derived CDR1 and CDR2 are SGDLS and YYNGEE. The junction had 16 bases not matched to a gene; V was cut back by 6 bases and J by 4 bases. The CDR3 DNA reads TGTGCCAGCAATACCAAGGCAGGGGCCGGGGGGGCAGATACGCAGTATTTT. The encoded protein is CASNTKAGAGGADTQYF.